This record looks at one TCR beta chain sequence and its context. Ten or more counts support this clonotype. This clone's antigen is unknown. Nothing much larger sits one base from this clone, and base qualities are not available. The sample comes from a study of molecular identifiers for immune sequencing clone quantification listed by TCRdb under 2018. For the wider study: For a replicate experiment, the RNA from either around 20,000 or 100,000 naive CD8 T cells was divided into five aliquots, and four of those aliquots went on to sequencing. CD8 T cells were used in a methods study to benchmark molecular-identifier clustering-based TCR repertoire sequencing (MIDCIRS) and TCR RNA copy counting. What the research found in general, with its limitations: Clones above 20 RNA copies held over 97% of molecules in CMV-specific effector cells but under 1% in naive cells. Spiked-in Jurkat TCR RNA (roughly 10 copies' worth), which is not part of the donor repertoire, was contained in the naive libraries. Without barcode sub-clustering, chimeric consensus sequences inflated TCR diversity; chimeras reached as high as 47%. Spiked-in Jurkat TCR RNA equal to a single cell's worth was reported to be detectable even within 1,200,000 naive CD8 T cells. Modeling gave roughly 3 recovered TCR RNA copies per cell versus about ten by digital PCR, implying approximately 32% capture efficiency. The sizes of highly expanded clones could end up underestimated when identical TCR molecules share a barcode.

Library method: PCR. Sequencer: NextSeq 500. Bulk TCR libraries were made following a previously described method, with the TCR primers given in Table S5. Purification of total RNA was performed with the Qiagen AllPrep DNA/RNA kit. Before analysis, reads from multiple sequencing runs of one library were combined. The study's own analysis went as follows. Only reads with exact TCR constant sequence were kept, trimmed to 150 nt, and grouped by their 12-nt molecular barcodes. Reads in each barcode group were sub-clustered using a 15% Levenshtein threshold, and a quality-weighted consensus sequence was built for each RNA molecule. Non-functional sequences were removed, as were lower-count sequences one edit away from another. On the basis of fitting two negative binomial distributions, barcode sub-clusters with fewer than 20% of the maximum read count were discarded. Through fastp at Q25 and MiXCR, TCRdb rebuilt clones from the public reads, retaining in-frame beta chains. Each entry merges the rows of one CDR3 protein and shows their most common DNA and genes. These V and J calls originate from TCRdb's pipeline instead of the authors' own analysis. A total of under 100,000 distinct CDR3 sequences appear in this sample, 20% to 30% of them only once. Clones ranked in the top ten supply about 0.8% of the sample.

Libraries of naive CD8 T cells were generated from about 20,000 to 1,000,000 sorted cells, with 10%, 30% or 50% of the purified RNA used. On a BD FACSAria II, naive CD8 T cells were FACS-sorted as CD8+CD4-CCR7+CD45RA+ and collected into RLT Plus buffer. Detection sensitivity was tested by spiking Jurkat RNA equal to roughly 9 TCR copies' worth into samples containing roughly 19,000-1,000,000 naive CD8 T cells. CD8 T cells were enriched with RosetteSep CD8+ T Cell Enrichment Cocktail and Ficoll-Paque, followed by ACK red cell lysis. Spanning cysteine to phenylalanine, the CDR3 consists of 15 amino acids. Only the CDR3 DNA stays, 45 bases, in frame from base 1. From a lookup of the germline V gene (reference sequence), CDR1 and CDR2 are SEHNR and FQNEAQ. The junction shows trimming of 0 bases on V and 5 bases on J, plus 13 bases between the germline ends.

The clonotype comes from a human donor in good health. Some libraries in this study had Jurkat cell RNA spiked in. Sequencing was performed on naive CD8+ T cells from blood, with Jurkat cell RNA spiked in. In the paper's terms, the cell subset or site label means: FACS-sorted CD8+CD4-CCR7+CD45RA+ naive T cells. The V and J segments used are TRBV7-9 and TRBJ1-1; perhaps TRBD1 is the D gene, with 6 bases matching. At the DNA level, the sequence is TGTGCCAGCAGCTTAGCGCAGGGGTGGGAAACTGAAGCTTTCTTT. The encoded protein is CASSLAQGWETEAFF.